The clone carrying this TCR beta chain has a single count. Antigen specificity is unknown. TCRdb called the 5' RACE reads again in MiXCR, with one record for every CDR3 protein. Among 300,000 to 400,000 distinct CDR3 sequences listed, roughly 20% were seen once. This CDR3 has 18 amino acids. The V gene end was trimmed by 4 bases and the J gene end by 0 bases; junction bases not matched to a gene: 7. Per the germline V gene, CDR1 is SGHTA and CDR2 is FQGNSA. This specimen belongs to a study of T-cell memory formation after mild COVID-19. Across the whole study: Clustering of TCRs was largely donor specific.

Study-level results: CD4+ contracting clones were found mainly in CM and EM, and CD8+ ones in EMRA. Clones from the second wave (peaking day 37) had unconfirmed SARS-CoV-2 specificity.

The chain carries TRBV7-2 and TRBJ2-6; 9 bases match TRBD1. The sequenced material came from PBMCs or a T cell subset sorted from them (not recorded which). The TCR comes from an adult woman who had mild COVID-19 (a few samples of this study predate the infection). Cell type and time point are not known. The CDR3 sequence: CASSSRDRASSGANVLTF. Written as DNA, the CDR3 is TGTGCCAGCAGCTCCCGGGACAGGGCGAGCTCTGGGGCCAACGTCCTGACTTTC. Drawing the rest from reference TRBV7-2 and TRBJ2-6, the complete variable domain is GAGVSQSPSNKVTEKGKDVELRCDPISGHTALYWYRQSLGQGLEFLIYFQGNSAPDKSGLPSDRFSAERTGGSVSTLTIQRTQQEDSAVYLCASSSRDRASSGANVLTFGAGSRLTVL.